These 30 T cell receptor beta chains were all obtained from the same sample, sequenced in a study of CD8+ T cells in alopecia areata. Stated treatment: oral pan-JAK inhibitor, 5-10 mg twice daily. As the sequencing template, cDNA was produced by extracting RNA and reverse transcribing it. Only in-frame clones appear in the TCRdb table, and some are missing; sequencing was by immunoSEQ multiplex PCR. The sample consists of around 200,000 clones, 53% of them appearing once. Material: CD8+ T cells sorted from blood, obtained at week 24, from a patient treated with tofacitinib. These receptor sequences come from a human donor with alopecia areata.

This clone was counted between two and nine times. This chain connects TRBV5-6 to TRBJ2-7, with D possibly being TRBD1 or TRBD2 (7 bases each). V gave up 5 bases and J gave up 2 bases, with 14 bases separating them. Germline V gives CDR1 SGHDT, CDR2 YYEEEE. The CDR3 consists of 14 residues. The CDR3 spells CASRRGTAAYEQYF. The CDR3 DNA reads TGTGCCAGCAGGCGGGGGACAGCGGCCTACGAGCAGTACTTC.

V is TRBV18 and J is TRBJ1-4, with a weak D call TRBD1 (5 bases). Trimming removed 3 bases from V and 8 bases from J, with 13 bases in between. The CDR3 sequence is 14 residues long. Germline lookup yields CDR1 KGHSH and CDR2 LQKENI. The chain's CDR3 is CASSPGRDTEKLFF. The CDR3 DNA follows: TGTGCCAGCTCACCGGGACGGGATACGGAAAAACTGTTTTTT.

This clone was picked up one time. The rearrangement uses TRBV9 and TRBJ1-2, with 8 bases lining up with TRBD1. Germline loops: CDR1 SGDLS, CDR2 YYNGEE. The V segment lost 4 bases and the J segment 8 bases; nucleotides outside the gene matches: 10. The CDR3 totals 14 residues. CDR3: CASSNDRGGRGYTF. The DNA of the CDR3 is TGTGCCAGCAGCAATGACAGGGGCGGTCGGGGCTACACCTTC. The full variable domain, its missing parts supplied by reference TRBV9 and TRBJ1-2, is DSGVTQTPKHLITATGQRVTLRCSPRSGDLSVYWYQQSLDQGLQFLIQYYNGEERAKGNILERFSAQQFPDLHSELNLSSLELGDSALYFCASSNDRGGRGYTFGSGTRLTVV.

The genes are TRBV29-1 and TRBJ2-7; tentative D call: TRBD1 (5 bases). The length of the CDR3 is 13 residues. Germline lookup yields CDR1 SQVTM and CDR2 ANQGSEA. Trimming removed 6 bases from V and 2 bases from J, with 14 bases in between. The CDR3 protein is CSVLTGRAYEQYF. The CDR3 region has the DNA TGCAGCGTACTTACCGGCAGGGCCTACGAGCAGTACTTC.

This clone was seen a handful of times. This chain connects TRBV2 to TRBJ2-5, with TRBD2 matching over 13 bases. The CDR3 loop spans 14 amino acids. The trim removed 6 bases at V and 5 bases at J, leaving 3 bases unmatched. CDR1 is SNHLY and CDR2 is FYNNEI in the germline V gene. The CDR3 sequence: CASRGLAGRETQYF. DNA for the CDR3: TGTGCCAGCAGGGGACTAGCGGGGAGGGAGACCCAGTACTTC.

This clone came up a few times. This sequence joins TRBV6-4 and TRBJ2-5, with unresolved D. Looked up from germline, CDR1 is MRHNA and CDR2 is SNTAGT. The CDR3 contains 11 residues. V lost 8 bases to trimming and J lost 2 bases, with 6 bases between them. For the CDR3, the DNA is TGTGCCAGCCCACAGCAAGAGACCCAGTACTTC. Translated: CASPQQETQYF.

This chain connects TRBV30 to TRBJ2-7; 10 bases fit TRBD1. CDR1 GTSNPN and CDR2 SVGIG come from the germline V gene (reference sequence). The V segment lost 1 base and the J segment 1 base; nucleotides outside the gene matches: 1. The CDR3 length is 14 residues. DNA of the CDR3: TGTGCCTGGAGTGCGGGACAGGGGTCCTACGAGCAGTACTTC. Encoded protein: CAWSAGQGSYEQYF. The variable domain in full, completed from reference TRBV30 and TRBJ2-7, reads SQTIHQWPATLVQPVGSPLSLECTVEGTSNPNLYWYRQAAGRGLQLLFYSVGIGQISSEVPQNLSASRPQDRQFILSSKKLLLSDSGFYLCAWSAGQGSYEQYFGPGTRLTVT.

This chain links TRBV30 with TRBJ2-1, with TRBD2 identical over 9 bases. J gave up 5 bases and V 3 bases, and 8 bases lay outside the gene matches. Germline V gene data show CDR1 as GTSNPN and CDR2 as SVGIG (reference sequence). CDR3 length: 15 amino acids. The CDR3 reads CAWSVGSGGHNEQFF. For the CDR3, the DNA is TGTGCCTGGAGCGTCGGTAGCGGGGGCCACAATGAGCAGTTCTTC. The full variable domain, its missing parts supplied by reference TRBV30 and TRBJ2-1, is SQTIHQWPATLVQPVGSPLSLECTVEGTSNPNLYWYRQAAGRGLQLLFYSVGIGQISSEVPQNLSASRPQDRQFILSSKKLLLSDSGFYLCAWSVGSGGHNEQFFGPGTRLTVL.

J is TRBJ2-3 and V is TRBV11-2; 9 bases align to TRBD2. This CDR3 is 15 amino acids long. J was trimmed by 1 base and V by 5 bases; bases with no gene match: 4. Looked up from germline, CDR1 is SGHAT and CDR2 is FQNNGV. CDR3 loop: CASSLSGGRTDTQYF. CDR3 coding DNA: TGTGCCAGCAGCCTAAGCGGGGGGCGCACAGATACGCAGTATTTT.

Here the CDR3 DNA reads TGCAGCGTTGATTTGAATGAGCAGTTCTTC. The encoded protein is CSVDLNEQFF. The J gene is TRBJ2-1, the V gene TRBV29-1; no reliable D call. The CDR3 covers 10 residues. The V and J ends lost 3 bases and 7 bases respectively, with 4 bases between them. Germline V CDR1 and CDR2: SQVTM, ANQGSEA.

The table lists this clone with a few counts. V and J are TRBV13 and TRBJ2-5; no reliable D call. Germline V gives CDR1 PRHDT, CDR2 FYEKMQ (reference sequence). The V end lost 8 bases, the J end lost 5 bases, and 15 bases lay between the germline ends. The CDR3 has 13 amino acids. In nucleotides, the CDR3 is TGTGCCAGCGGAGTTGGGGATGGCGAGACCCAGTACTTC. This encodes CASGVGDGETQYF.

The chain employs TRBV10-3 and TRBJ2-2; possible D gene TRBD2, 6 bases. V was cut by 7 bases and J by 4 bases, with 7 bases left in between. This CDR3 spans 12 amino acids. Germline assignment: CDR1 ENHRY and CDR2 SYGVKD. This CDR3 is CAIMGGTGELFF. DNA of the CDR3: TGTGCCATCATGGGGGGCACCGGGGAGCTGTTTTTT.

This clone was seen a few times. The chain combines TRBV29-1 with TRBJ2-1; TRBD2 matches at 12 bases. CDR3 size: 16 residues. Trimming took 2 bases from V and 7 from J; bases not matched to a gene: 9. Germline values: CDR1 SQVTM, CDR2 ANQGSEA. In DNA form, the CDR3 reads TGCAGCGTTGAATGGCTAGCGGGGGGGCCGGATAATGAGCAGTTCTTC. Encoded protein: CSVEWLAGGPDNEQFF.

This chain uses TRBV29-1 with TRBJ1-6; 9 bases are a match to TRBD1. Looked up from germline, CDR1 is SQVTM and CDR2 is ANQGSEA. The CDR3 runs to 16 residues. The V and J ends lost 7 bases and 0 bases, in that order; junction bases with no gene match: 7. The CDR3 DNA follows: TGCAGCGCTCGGGACAGGGTTTCCTCCTATAATTCACCCCTCCACTTT. Translation: CSARDRVSSYNSPLHF.

The J gene is TRBJ1-1, the V gene TRBV5-1, with 7 bases fitting TRBD1. Looked up from germline, CDR1 is SGHRS and CDR2 is YFSETQ. V was pared by 5 bases and J by 7 bases, with 23 bases of the junction left unmatched. The CDR3 consists of 18 residues. This chain's CDR3 is CASSLIENDRVKCDEAFF. The CDR3 nucleotides are TGCGCCAGCAGTTTGATAGAAAATGACAGGGTAAAATGTGATGAAGCTTTCTTT.

The rearrangement links TRBV27 to TRBJ2-1, with 8 nucleotides matching TRBD1. This CDR3 contains 14 residues. In germline, CDR1 is MNHEY, CDR2 SMNVEV (reference sequence). After removal of 6 bases from V and 4 bases from J, the junction contained 5 bases not matched to a gene. The CDR3 here is CASRGQGAYNEQFF. The CDR3 nucleotides read TGTGCCAGCAGGGGGCAGGGGGCGTACAATGAGCAGTTCTTC.

This clone has a handful of counts. The J gene is TRBJ1-2, the V gene TRBV29-1; tentatively, D is TRBD1 (5 bases). V dropped 4 bases and J dropped 2 bases, with 8 bases sitting between them. The germline CDR1 and CDR2 sequences are SQVTM and ANQGSEA. The CDR3 has 12 amino acids. CDR3 DNA sequence: TGCAGCGTTGTGACAGCGAACTATGGCTACACCTTC. As protein: CSVVTANYGYTF.

The chain links TRBV5-4 to TRBJ2-7; weak D call: TRBD1 (5 bases). The CDR3 sequence is 15 residues long. CDR1 and CDR2 (germline): SGHNT, YYREEE (reference sequence). Trimming removed 0 bases from V and 1 base from J, with 11 bases in between. CDR3 nucleotides: TGTGCCAGCAGCTTGGCATCAGGGAATTCCTACGAGCAGTACTTC. The encoded protein is CASSLASGNSYEQYF.

The chain combines TRBV27 with TRBJ2-1; D is unclear. The CDR3 runs 13 residues. Germline CDR1 MNHEY, CDR2 SMNVEV (reference sequence). V shed 4 bases and J shed 8 bases, with 12 bases lying between them. This CDR3 is CASSWGRPHEQFF. The CDR3 DNA sequence: TGTGCCAGCAGTTGGGGTAGGCCCCATGAGCAGTTCTTC.

This clone was picked up a small number of times. The chain has TRBV6-1 and TRBJ1-2, with unresolved D. Germline V gene data show CDR1 as MNHNS and CDR2 as SASEGT. This CDR3 has 14 amino acids. The V end was cut by 3 bases, the J end by 4 bases, with 12 bases between. For the CDR3, the DNA is TGTGCCAGCAGTGAGTCTACGTCTTTCTATGGCTACACCTTC. This gives the protein CASSESTSFYGYTF.

The chain has TRBV19 and TRBJ1-5; tentative D call: TRBD1 (6 bases). V lost 4 bases to trimming and J lost 4 bases, with 17 bases between them. This CDR3 contains 16 residues. The germline V gene encodes CDR1 LNHDA and CDR2 SQIVND (reference sequence). The CDR3 loop is CASSNRDTKLNQPQHF. The CDR3 DNA sequence: TGTGCCAGTAGTAACCGGGACACAAAACTTAATCAGCCCCAGCATTTT.

The CDR3 DNA follows: TGTGCCAGCAGTTTAGCCGGGACAGGGGGCGTCGAGCAGTACTTC. Translating it yields CASSLAGTGGVEQYF. The chain has TRBV27 and TRBJ2-7, with 12 bases aligning to TRBD1. CDR1 is MNHEY and CDR2 is SMNVEV in the germline V gene (reference sequence). Germline trimming cut 2 bases from V and 6 bases from J; bases unmatched to any gene: 5. The CDR3 length is 15 residues.

The V gene is TRBV27, the J gene TRBJ1-5, with no clear D. The V end lost 2 bases, the J end lost 5 bases, and 7 bases lay between the germline ends. From germline, CDR1 is MNHEY and CDR2 SMNVEV (reference sequence). The length of the CDR3 is 13 residues. This chain's CDR3 is CASSLGSHQPQHF. In DNA form, the CDR3 reads TGTGCCAGCAGTTTAGGTTCGCATCAGCCCCAGCATTTT.

The chain links TRBV4-3 to TRBJ2-2; D ambiguous. The V end lost 0 bases, the J end lost 4 bases, and 6 bases lay between the germline ends. CDR3 length: 14 residues. Germline V gene lookup returns CDR1 LGHNA and CDR2 YSLEER. This CDR3 reads CASSQDEFTGELFF. In DNA form, the CDR3 reads TGCGCCAGCAGCCAAGACGAGTTCACCGGGGAGCTGTTTTTT.

With respect to this clone: The sample carries other DNA sequences with the same CDR3. V gene TRBV29-1 combines with J gene TRBJ1-1; no clear D gene. V was trimmed by 3 bases and J by 5 bases, leaving 7 bases between them. The CDR3 totals 11 residues. Per the germline V gene, CDR1 is SQVTM and CDR2 is ANQGSEA. CDR3 protein: CSVDWGTEAFF. Written as DNA, the CDR3 is TGCAGCGTTGACTGGGGAACTGAAGCTTTCTTT.

The rearrangement joins TRBV11-2 to TRBJ2-7; no clear D. The germline V gene encodes CDR1 SGHAT and CDR2 FQNNGV. V was pared by 1 base and J by 5 bases, with 9 bases between. The CDR3 is 13 amino acids. This CDR3 is CASSLGIEDEQYF. The CDR3 region has the DNA TGTGCCAGCAGCTTAGGTATAGAGGACGAGCAGTACTTC.

The chain couples TRBV5-1 to TRBJ1-5, with no clear D. Trimming cost V 10 bases and J 7 bases, with 24 bases left between them. The CDR3 is 15 amino acids. Germline-derived CDR1 and CDR2 are SGHRS and YFSETQ. The CDR3 coding sequence is TGCGCCTGTCCCCTCGCTAACGGGAGGTGCCAGCCCCAGCATTTT. Encoded protein: CACPLANGRCQPQHF.

This clone appeared a few times. This rearrangement joins TRBV5-6 to TRBJ2-3; 8 bases fit TRBD1. V dropped 2 bases and J dropped 4; count of bases not matched to a gene: 3. CDR1 and CDR2 from the germline V gene are SGHDT and YYEEEE. CDR3 size: 14 residues. The CDR3 reads CASSFGQGSDTQYF. CDR3 DNA: TGTGCCAGCAGCTTTGGACAGGGCTCAGATACGCAGTATTTT.

With respect to this clone: Other DNA variants within this sample encode the same CDR3. This chain joins TRBV7-2 and TRBJ2-3; D not resolved. V lost 5 bases and J 3 bases, leaving 9 bases between the germline ends. This CDR3 spans 13 amino acids. Germline CDR1 and CDR2: SGHTA and FQGNSA. CDR3 region: CASSLLGTDTQYF. For the CDR3, the DNA is TGTGCCAGCAGCCTCCTAGGGACAGATACGCAGTATTTT. Complete variable domain (other parts from reference TRBV7-2 and TRBJ2-3): GAGVSQSPSNKVTEKGKDVELRCDPISGHTALYWYRQSLGQGLEFLIYFQGNSAPDKSGLPSDRFSAERTGGSVSTLTIQRTQQEDSAVYLCASSLLGTDTQYFGPGTRLTVL.

V is TRBV11-2 and J is TRBJ1-2, with 9 nucleotides matching TRBD1. The V gene's germline CDR1 is SGHAT and CDR2 FQNNGV. After removal of 10 bases from V and 2 bases from J, the junction contained 5 bases not matched to a gene. CDR3 size: 13 residues. The CDR3 sequence: CATHTGGNYGYTF. DNA of the CDR3: TGTGCCACTCATACAGGGGGCAACTATGGCTACACCTTC.